This note documents a single TCR beta chain sequence. This clone was recorded a few times. What this receptor recognizes is not known. It has no much larger one-base neighbor in the sample; base qualities were not kept. The CDR3 regions of human TCRbeta chains were analyzed by immunosequencing. Processing in the source paper ran as follows. Repertoire TCRs were checked for matches against a reference library of SARS-CoV-2-specific TCRs that had been generated using the MIRA antigen-specificity platform. Breadth was defined as the fraction of unique TCRs that were SARS-CoV-2-associated. Depth was defined as the fraction of total T cells that were SARS-CoV-2-associated. Using the MIRA data, each spike-specific TCR was mapped to the spike region that the TCR reacts to and placed in a CD4 or CD8 class. Log10-transformed breadth and depth values were compared by one-way ANOVA with Sidak's multiple comparisons tests. This immuneACCESS table, as held by TCRdb, lists in-frame sequences with V and J called but not all clones. Of the missing ones, under half trace to an unresolved V gene in checked studies; the others have no known cause. The V and J calls and clone size were taken over from that table, and D and trimming were inferred from the DNA. The sample records 140,000 to 150,000 clones, 85% to 95% of which are singletons. Around 12% of the sample goes to the ten largest clones.

The data were obtained in a study of T cell responses to AZD1222 COVID-19 vaccine (dated by TCRdb to the early 2020s). About the study as a whole: TCR sequencing was performed for 230 to 250 trial participants, of whom some 200 were given two doses of AZD1222 and some 26 were given two doses of MenACWY control vaccine. Trial participants were enrolled into age subgroups of 18-55, 56-69 and 70-plus years, which contained approximately 150, 28 and 58 TCR-sequenced participants, respectively.

The research as a whole found: Spike-specific TCR breadth and depth rose significantly after two AZD1222 doses compared with day 0 and with MenACWY recipients. Only a handful of AZD1222 recipients were SARS-CoV-2 seropositive at baseline, limiting conclusions about previously exposed vaccinees. CD4 TCRs associated with the vaccine covered the entire spike protein, and the dominant responses were in regions 160-218 and 743-854. Because no day 14 peak-response samples were available, the repertoires could be characterized only after the peak T cell response. Participants were mostly white British, with more females than males. The authors suggested clonal diversity may have been underestimated. The 56-69-year group was small, and its depth increase did not reach significance, likely because of low power. Nearly half of unique spike-specific TCRs reportedly recognized epitopes outside regions mutated in the B.1.351 and B.1.1.7 variants.

The time point label here, explained by the study, means: sample from adult after SARS-CoV-2 infection, after symptom onset. A couple of convalescent COVID-19 patients, sampled after symptom onset from adults with prior SARS-CoV-2 infection, were also TCR-sequenced for comparison. From a lookup of the germline V gene, CDR1 and CDR2 are MRHNA and SNTAGT. Its CDR3 holds 15 amino acids, cysteine through phenylalanine. The CDR3 DNA has 45 bases and is translated from base 1. The germline V end is reduced by 2 bases and the J end by 1 base; junction bases left unmatched: 3. The rearranged segments are TRBV6-4 and TRBJ2-3, and 7 junctional nucleotides match TRBD2. The sequences come from peripheral blood, collected after recovery from COVID-19. The sequence derives from an adult who had recovered from COVID-19. DNA sequence: TGTGCCAGCAGTGACCCAGGACTAGGCACAGATACGCAGTATTTT. Its translation reads: CASSDPGLGTDTQYF.